A single T cell receptor (beta chain) is shown here with its context. What it recognizes is unknown. Template switching by 5'RACE with UMIs generated the TCR beta cDNA. Following a re-call of the 5' RACE reads, TCRdb has one entry per CDR3 protein and lacks DNA. The sample has approximately 170,000 distinct CDR3 sequences, and its top ten clones hold around 20%. The data stem from a study of T cells expressing NK-cell markers. Whole-study context: Beta-chain profiling covered CD3+CD56+NKG2C+, CD3+CD56+NKG2C- and CD3+CD56-NKG2C+ sorted subsets. Study-wide results and caveats: Each of about 6 donors carried dominant NKG2C+ clonotypes accounting for about 1.0-8% of CD8+ T cells. HCMV specificity was not established for the expanded NKG2C+ T cell clones.

The CDR3 has 16 amino acids. CDR1 is SEHNR, CDR2 FQNEAQ, per germline (reference sequence). The sequenced sample was blood T cells: a sorted CD56 or NKG2C T cell subset, CD4+ or CD8+ T cells, or bulk PBMC T cells (not recorded which). The receptor was derived from a man aged 18-70 years in good health. The chain uses TRBV7-9 and TRBJ2-1; TCRdb's D call, TRBD2, is unchecked because there is no DNA. The CDR3 region is CASSPSGQDTYNEQFF.